This TCR beta chain was captured by sequencing in a study of Tregs in tolerant kidney transplant recipients. Trimming shortened V by 5 bases and J by 3 bases, and 7 bases separated the two germline ends. Germline lookup yields CDR1 SGHVS and CDR2 FQNEAQ. The CDR3 runs to 12 residues. Related graft donors supplied nonmyeloablative bone marrow transplants, and mixed chimerism was transient. Thawed PBMCs were FACS-sorted into unstimulated CD4+CD25+CD127- regulatory T cells, CD4+CD25- non-regulatory cells, CD4 and CD8 cells. Assay used: immunoSEQ multiplex PCR; TCRdb lists only in-frame clones, some missing. Its table lists tens of thousands of clones. As for this clone: The antigen remains undetermined. The observed sequence ends 3 residues before the CDR3 terminus, with the missing tail filled in from the germline J gene.

Study-wide points: Changing PCR primers prevented nucleotide comparison between some patients' samples. No direct test of biological reproducibility was done here. In tolerant patients, donor-specific Tregs outgrew total Tregs, suggesting antigen-driven expansion.

The V and J genes are TRBV7-8 and TRBJ1-2; D gene uncertain. The sequencing here drew on CD4+ T cells from blood (PBMCs), taken 24 months after the transplant. This receptor was obtained from a human patient who received a combined kidney and bone marrow transplant. Some T cells could come from the graft donor. The part of the CDR3 DNA that was read is TGTGCCAGCAGCCGGGGTGACTATGGC. It codes for CASSRGDYG. The CDR3 in its entirety is CASSRGDYGYTF. The whole variable domain, remainder taken from reference TRBV7-8 and TRBJ1-2, is GAGVSQSPRYKVAKRGQDVALRCDPISGHVSLFWYQQALGQGPEFLTYFQNEAQLDKSGLPSDRFFAERPEGSVSTLKIQRTQQEDSAVYLCASSRGDYGYTFGSGTRLTVV.